The clone carrying this TCR beta chain occurred many times. Antigen: not known. This specimen comes from a study of shared clonotypes between healthy human individuals. General observations from the study: Clonotypes which were not shared had lower generation probabilities than clonotypes that all four donors shared. Represented diversity (both genetic and exposure-history) was limited by the small number of donors.

The V gene lost 1 base and the J gene lost 0 bases, with 11 bases spanning the gap. The germline gives CDR1 SGHNT, CDR2 YENEEA. The CDR3 totals 16 residues. Per sorted-subset replicate PCR, input was 200 to 250 ng DNA, representing roughly 29,000 T cell genomes. The repertoire was sequenced with immunoSEQ multiplex PCR; TCRdb's copy has only in-frame clones and lacks some. Here the sample spans about 980,000 clones, 76% being singletons. The chain combines TRBV11-3 with TRBJ2-3; D is possibly TRBD1 (6 bases). The clonotype originates from a man between 18 and 35 years old in good health. Input material: memory CD4+ T cells sorted from blood. This sample's subset: CD45RA-negative fraction. CDR3 DNA sequence: TGTGCCAGCAGCTTAGGAGTCCAGGGGAGCACAGATACGCAGTATTTT. Its translation: CASSLGVQGSTDTQYF.